The clone carrying this TCR beta chain is a singleton in its sample. The antigen remains unidentified. The data stem from a study of cytomegalovirus exposure and HLA in healthy donors. The PCR was carried out with 60 Vbeta primers and 13 Jbeta primers. Sequencing used immunoSEQ multiplex PCR; TCRdb keeps in-frame clones, though not all of them. The profile shows some 150,000 clones, about 84% of them singletons. The ends lost 4 bases at V and 2 bases at J; junction bases unmatched: 8. The CDR3 loop spans 14 amino acids. Per the germline V gene, CDR1 is GTSNPN and CDR2 is SVGIG (reference sequence). Study-level results: Researchers catalogued about 160 TCR beta chains as cytomegalovirus-associated. The CMV antigen specificity of a few CMV-associated chains was confirmed through in vitro analysis.

This clonotype was sampled from a middle-aged woman in good health and CMV-seropositive. The sequencing input was PBMCs. The chain has TRBV30 and TRBJ2-7, with TRBD1 matching 7 bases. The CDR3 spells CAWTPDRRTYEQYF. The CDR3 coding sequence is TGTGCCTGGACCCCGGACAGGCGAACCTACGAGCAGTACTTC.